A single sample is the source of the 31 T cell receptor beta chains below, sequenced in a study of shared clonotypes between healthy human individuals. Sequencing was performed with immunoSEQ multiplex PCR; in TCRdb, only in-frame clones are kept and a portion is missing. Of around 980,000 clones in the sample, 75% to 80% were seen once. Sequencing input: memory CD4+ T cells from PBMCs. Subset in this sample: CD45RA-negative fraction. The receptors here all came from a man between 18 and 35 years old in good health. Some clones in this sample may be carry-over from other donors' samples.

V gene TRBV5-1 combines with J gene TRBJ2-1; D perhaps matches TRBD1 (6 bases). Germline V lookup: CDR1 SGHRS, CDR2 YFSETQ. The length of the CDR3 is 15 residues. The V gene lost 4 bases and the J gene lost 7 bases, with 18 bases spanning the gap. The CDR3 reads CASSPGLGALNEQFF. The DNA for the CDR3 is TGCGCCAGCAGCCCAGGACTGGGGGCTTTGAATGAGCAGTTCTTC.

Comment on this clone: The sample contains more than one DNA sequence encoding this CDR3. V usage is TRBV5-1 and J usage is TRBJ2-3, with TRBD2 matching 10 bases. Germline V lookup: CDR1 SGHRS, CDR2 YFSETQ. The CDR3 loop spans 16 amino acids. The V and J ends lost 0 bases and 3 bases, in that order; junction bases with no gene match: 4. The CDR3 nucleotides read TGCGCCAGCAGCTTGGGGCTAGCGGGAGCGACAGATACGCAGTATTTT. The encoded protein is CASSLGLAGATDTQYF.

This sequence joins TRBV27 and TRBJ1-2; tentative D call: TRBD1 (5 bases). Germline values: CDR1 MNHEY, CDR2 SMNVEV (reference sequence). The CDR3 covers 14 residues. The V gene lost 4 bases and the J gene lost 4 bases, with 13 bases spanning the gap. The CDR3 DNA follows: TGTGCCAGCAGTTACCGCTCGGGGGGCTATGGCTACACCTTC. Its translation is CASSYRSGGYGYTF.

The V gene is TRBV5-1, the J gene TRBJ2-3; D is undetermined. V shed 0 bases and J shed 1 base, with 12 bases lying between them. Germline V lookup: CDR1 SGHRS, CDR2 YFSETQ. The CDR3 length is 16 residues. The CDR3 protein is CASSLDPGPGTDTQYF. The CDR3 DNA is TGCGCCAGCAGCTTGGATCCAGGCCCTGGCACAGATACGCAGTATTTT.

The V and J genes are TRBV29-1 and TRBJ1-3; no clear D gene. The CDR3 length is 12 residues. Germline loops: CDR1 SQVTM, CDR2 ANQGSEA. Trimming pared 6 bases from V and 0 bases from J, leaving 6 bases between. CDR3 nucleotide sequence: TGCAGCGTACAGAGCTCTGGAAACACCATATATTTT. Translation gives CSVQSSGNTIYF.

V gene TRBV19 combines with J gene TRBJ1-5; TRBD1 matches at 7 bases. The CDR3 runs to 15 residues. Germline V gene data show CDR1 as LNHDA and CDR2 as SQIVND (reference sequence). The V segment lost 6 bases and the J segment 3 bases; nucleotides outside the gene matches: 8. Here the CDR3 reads CASSSDREFNQPQHF. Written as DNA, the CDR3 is TGTGCCAGTAGCTCCGACAGGGAATTCAATCAGCCCCAGCATTTT.

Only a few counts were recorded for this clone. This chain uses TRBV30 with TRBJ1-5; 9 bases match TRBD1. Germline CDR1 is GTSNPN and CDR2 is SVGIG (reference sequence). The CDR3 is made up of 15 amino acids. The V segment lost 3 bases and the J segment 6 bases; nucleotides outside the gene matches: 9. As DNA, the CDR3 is TGTGCCTGGAGCACCGGACAGGGGTGGGTTCAGCCCCAGCATTTT. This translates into CAWSTGQGWVQPQHF.

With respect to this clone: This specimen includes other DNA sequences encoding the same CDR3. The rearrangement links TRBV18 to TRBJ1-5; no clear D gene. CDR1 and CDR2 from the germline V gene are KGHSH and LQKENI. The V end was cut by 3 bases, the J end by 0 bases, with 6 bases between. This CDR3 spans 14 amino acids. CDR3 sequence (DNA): TGTGCCAGCTCACCTGGGAGTAGCAATCAGCCCCAGCATTTT. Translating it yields CASSPGSSNQPQHF.

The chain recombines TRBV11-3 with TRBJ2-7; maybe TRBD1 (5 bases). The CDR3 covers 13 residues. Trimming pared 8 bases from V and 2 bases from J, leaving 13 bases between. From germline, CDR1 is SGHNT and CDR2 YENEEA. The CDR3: CASAPDSAYEQYF. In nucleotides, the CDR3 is TGTGCCAGCGCCCCCGACAGCGCCTACGAGCAGTACTTC.

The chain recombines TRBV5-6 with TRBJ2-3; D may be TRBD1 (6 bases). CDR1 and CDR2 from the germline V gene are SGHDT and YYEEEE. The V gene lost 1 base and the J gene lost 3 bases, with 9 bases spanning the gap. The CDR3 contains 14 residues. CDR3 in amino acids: CASSLYRVTDTQYF. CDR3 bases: TGTGCCAGCAGCTTGTACAGGGTAACAGATACGCAGTATTTT. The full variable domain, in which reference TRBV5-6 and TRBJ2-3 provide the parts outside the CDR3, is DAGVTQSPTHLIKTRGQQVTLRCSPKSGHDTVSWYQQALGQGPQFIFQYYEEEERQRGNFPDRFSGHQFPNYSSELNVNALLLGDSALYLCASSLYRVTDTQYFGPGTRLTVL.

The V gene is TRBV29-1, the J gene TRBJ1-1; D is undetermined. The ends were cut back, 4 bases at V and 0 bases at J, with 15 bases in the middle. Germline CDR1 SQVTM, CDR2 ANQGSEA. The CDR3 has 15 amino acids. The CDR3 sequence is CSVVPGWGMNTEAFF. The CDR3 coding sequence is TGCAGCGTTGTGCCCGGGTGGGGTATGAACACTGAAGCTTTCTTT.

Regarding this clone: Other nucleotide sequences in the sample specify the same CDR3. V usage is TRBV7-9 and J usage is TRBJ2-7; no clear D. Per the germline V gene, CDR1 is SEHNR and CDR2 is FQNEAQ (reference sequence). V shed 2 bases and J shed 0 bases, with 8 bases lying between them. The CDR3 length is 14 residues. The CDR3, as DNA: TGTGCCAGCAGCTTATCGGCAGCCTCCTACGAGCAGTACTTC. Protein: CASSLSAASYEQYF. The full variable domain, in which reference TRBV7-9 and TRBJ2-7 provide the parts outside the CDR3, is DTGVSQNPRHKITKRGQNVTFRCDPISEHNRLYWYRQTLGQGPEFLTYFQNEAQLEKSRLLSDRFSAERPKGSFSTLEIQRTEQGDSAMYLCASSLSAASYEQYFGPGTRLTVT.

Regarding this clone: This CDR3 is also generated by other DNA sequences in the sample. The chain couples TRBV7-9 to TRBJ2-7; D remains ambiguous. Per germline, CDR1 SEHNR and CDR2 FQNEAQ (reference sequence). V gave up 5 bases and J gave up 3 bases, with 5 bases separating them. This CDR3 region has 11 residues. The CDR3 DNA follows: TGTGCCAGCAGCCCCAGCTACGAGCAGTACTTC. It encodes CASSPSYEQYF.

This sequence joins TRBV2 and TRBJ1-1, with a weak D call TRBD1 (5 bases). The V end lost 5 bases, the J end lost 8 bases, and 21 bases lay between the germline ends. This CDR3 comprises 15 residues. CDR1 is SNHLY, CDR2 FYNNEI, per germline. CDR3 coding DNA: TGTGCCAGCAGTACCGAGGTGGACTGGGGGACCGAAGCTTTCTTT. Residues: CASSTEVDWGTEAFF. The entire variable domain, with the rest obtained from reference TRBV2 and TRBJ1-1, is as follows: EPEVTQTPSHQVTQMGQEVILRCVPISNHLYFYWYRQILGQKVEFLVSFYNNEISEKSEIFDDQFSVERPDGSNFTLKIRSTKLEDSAMYFCASSTEVDWGTEAFFGQGTRLTVV.

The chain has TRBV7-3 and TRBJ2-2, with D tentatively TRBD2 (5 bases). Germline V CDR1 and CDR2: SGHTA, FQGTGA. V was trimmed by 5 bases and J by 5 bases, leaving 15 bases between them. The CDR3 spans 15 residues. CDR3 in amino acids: CASSPRAGRTGELFF. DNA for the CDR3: TGTGCCAGCAGCCCCCGGGCGGGTAGAACCGGGGAGCTGTTTTTT.

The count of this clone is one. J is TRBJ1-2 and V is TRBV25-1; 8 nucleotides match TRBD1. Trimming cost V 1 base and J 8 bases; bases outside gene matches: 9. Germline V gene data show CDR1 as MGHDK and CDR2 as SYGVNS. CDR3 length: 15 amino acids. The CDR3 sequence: CASSELSGGFQGYTF. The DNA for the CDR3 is TGTGCCAGCAGTGAATTGTCAGGGGGCTTCCAAGGCTACACCTTC.

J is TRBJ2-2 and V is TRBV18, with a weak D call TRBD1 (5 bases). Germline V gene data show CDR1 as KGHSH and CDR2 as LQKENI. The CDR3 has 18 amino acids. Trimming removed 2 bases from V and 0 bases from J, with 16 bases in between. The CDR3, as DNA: TGTGCCAGCTCACCAACGTCAGTTTCAGGGTCGAACACCGGGGAGCTGTTTTTT. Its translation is CASSPTSVSGSNTGELFF.

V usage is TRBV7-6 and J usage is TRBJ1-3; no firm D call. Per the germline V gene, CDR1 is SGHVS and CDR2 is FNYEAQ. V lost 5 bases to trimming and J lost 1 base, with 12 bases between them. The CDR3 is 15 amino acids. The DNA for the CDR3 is TGTGCCAGCAGCCATCCCCGGGTGTCTGGAAACACCATATATTTT. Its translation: CASSHPRVSGNTIYF.

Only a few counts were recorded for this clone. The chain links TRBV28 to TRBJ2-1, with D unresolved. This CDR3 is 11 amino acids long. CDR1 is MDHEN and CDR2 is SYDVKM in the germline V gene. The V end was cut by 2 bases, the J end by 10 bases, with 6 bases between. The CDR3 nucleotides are TGTGCCAGCAGTTTAGAAAGGGAGCAGTTCTTC. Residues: CASSLEREQFF.

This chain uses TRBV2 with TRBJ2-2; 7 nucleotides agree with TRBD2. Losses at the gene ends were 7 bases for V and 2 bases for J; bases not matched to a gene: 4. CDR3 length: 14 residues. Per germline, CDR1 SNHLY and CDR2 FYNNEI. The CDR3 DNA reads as TGTGCCAGCACGGGGGGAGTCAACACCGGGGAGCTGTTTTTT. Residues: CASTGGVNTGELFF.

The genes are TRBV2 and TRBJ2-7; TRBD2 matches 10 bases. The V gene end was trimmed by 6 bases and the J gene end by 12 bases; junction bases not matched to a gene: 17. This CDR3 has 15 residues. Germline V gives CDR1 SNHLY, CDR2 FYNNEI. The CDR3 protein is CASRMGQALAGAPYF. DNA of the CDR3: TGTGCCAGCAGGATGGGACAGGCGCTAGCGGGAGCTCCGTACTTC.

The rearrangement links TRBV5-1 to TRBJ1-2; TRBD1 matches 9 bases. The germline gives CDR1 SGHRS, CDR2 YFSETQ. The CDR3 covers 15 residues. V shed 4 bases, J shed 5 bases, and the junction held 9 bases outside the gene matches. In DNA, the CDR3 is TGCGCCAGCAGCCCGGACAGGGGAATGAGGTATGGCTACACCTTC. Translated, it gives CASSPDRGMRYGYTF.

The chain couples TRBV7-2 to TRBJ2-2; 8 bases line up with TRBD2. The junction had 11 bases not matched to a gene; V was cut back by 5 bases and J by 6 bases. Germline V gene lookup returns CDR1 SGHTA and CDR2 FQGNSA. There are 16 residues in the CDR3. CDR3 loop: CASSPRRSGSPGELFF. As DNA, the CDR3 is TGTGCCAGCAGCCCCCGGCGGAGCGGGAGCCCCGGGGAGCTGTTTTTT.

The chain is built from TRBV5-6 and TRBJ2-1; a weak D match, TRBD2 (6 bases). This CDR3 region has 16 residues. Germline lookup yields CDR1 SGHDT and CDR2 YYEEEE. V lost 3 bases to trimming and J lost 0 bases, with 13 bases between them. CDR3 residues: CASSYRAGSSYNEQFF. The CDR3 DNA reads TGTGCCAGCAGCTACCGCGCGGGGAGCTCCTACAATGAGCAGTTCTTC.

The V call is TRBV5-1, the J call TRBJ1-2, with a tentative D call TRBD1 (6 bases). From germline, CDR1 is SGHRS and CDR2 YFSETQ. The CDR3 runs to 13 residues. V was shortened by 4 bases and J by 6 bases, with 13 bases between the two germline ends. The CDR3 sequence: CASSGDITNGYTF. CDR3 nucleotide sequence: TGCGCCAGCAGCGGGGACATCACCAATGGCTACACCTTC.

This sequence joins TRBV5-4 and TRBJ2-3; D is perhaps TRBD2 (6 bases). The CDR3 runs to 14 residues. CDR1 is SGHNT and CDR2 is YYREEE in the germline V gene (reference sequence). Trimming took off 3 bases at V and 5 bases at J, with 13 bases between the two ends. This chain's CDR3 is CASSSYAEGDTQYF. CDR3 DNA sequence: TGTGCCAGCAGCTCCTACGCGGAGGGAGATACGCAGTATTTT.

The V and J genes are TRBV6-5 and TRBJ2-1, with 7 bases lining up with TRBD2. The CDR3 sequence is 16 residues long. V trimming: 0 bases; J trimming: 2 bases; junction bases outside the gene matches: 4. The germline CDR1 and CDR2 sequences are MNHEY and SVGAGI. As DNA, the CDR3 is TGTGCCAGCAGTTACTCAGGAGCGGGACCCTACAATGAGCAGTTCTTC. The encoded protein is CASSYSGAGPYNEQFF.

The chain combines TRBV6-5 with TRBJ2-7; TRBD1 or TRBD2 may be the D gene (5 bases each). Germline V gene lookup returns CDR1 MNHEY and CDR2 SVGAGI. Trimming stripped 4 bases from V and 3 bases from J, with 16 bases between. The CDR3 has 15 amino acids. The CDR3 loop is CASSSHPRDGYEQYF. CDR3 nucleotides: TGTGCCAGCAGTTCACACCCCCGGGACGGCTACGAGCAGTACTTC.

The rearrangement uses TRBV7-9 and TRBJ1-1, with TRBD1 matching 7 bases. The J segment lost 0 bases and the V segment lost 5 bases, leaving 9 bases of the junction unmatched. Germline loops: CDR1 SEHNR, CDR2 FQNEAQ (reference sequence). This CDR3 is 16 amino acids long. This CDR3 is CASSLWTGLMNTEAFF. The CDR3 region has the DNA TGTGCCAGCAGCCTTTGGACAGGCCTCATGAACACTGAAGCTTTCTTT.

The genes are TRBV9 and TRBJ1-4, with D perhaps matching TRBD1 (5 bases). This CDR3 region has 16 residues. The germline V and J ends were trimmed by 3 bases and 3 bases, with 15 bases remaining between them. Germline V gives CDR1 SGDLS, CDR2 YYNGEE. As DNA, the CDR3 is TGTGCCAGCAGCGAACGATCAGGGTCTGCTAATGAAAAACTGTTTTTT. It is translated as CASSERSGSANEKLFF.

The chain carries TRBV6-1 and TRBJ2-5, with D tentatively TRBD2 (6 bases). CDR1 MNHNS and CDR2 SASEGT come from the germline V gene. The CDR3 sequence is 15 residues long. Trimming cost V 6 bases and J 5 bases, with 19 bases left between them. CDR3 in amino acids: CASSPERARGETQYF. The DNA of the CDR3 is TGTGCCAGCAGCCCGGAGAGGGCCCGGGGGGAGACCCAGTACTTC.